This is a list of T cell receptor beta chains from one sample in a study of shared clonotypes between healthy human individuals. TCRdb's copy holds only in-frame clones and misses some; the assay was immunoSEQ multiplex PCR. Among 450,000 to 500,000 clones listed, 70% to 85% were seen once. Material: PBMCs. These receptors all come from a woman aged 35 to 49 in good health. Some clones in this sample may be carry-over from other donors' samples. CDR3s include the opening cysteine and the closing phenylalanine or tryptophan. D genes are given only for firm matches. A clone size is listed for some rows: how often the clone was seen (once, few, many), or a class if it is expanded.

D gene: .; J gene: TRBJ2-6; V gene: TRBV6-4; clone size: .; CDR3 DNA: TGTGCCAGCAGTGAGGGGGGCTCTGGGGCCAACGTCCTGACTTTC; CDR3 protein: CASSEGGSGANVLTF
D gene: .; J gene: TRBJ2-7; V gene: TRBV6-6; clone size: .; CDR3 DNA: TGTGCCAGCAGTTACCCCACCTCAGCGGGTAACTACGAGCAGTACTTC; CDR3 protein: CASSYPTSAGNYEQYF
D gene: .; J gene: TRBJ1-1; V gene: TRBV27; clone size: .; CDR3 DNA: TGTGCCAGCAGATTGAACAGGAACACTGAAGCTTTCTTT; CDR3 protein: CASRLNRNTEAFF
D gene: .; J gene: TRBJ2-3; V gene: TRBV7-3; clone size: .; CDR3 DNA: TGTGCCAGCAGCTTAACGGCAGGGATGGGTCTTAATACGCAGTATTTT; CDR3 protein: CASSLTAGMGLNTQYF
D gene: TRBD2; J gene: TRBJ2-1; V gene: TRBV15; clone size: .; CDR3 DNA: TGTGCCACCAGCAGAGATGGGCGGGAGAACAATGAGCAGTTCTTC; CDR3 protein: CATSRDGRENNEQFF
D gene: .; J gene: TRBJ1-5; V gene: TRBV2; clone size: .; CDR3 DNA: TGTGCCAGCAGTGGTGAGGGAGGCAATCAGCCCCAGCATTTT; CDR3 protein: CASSGEGGNQPQHF
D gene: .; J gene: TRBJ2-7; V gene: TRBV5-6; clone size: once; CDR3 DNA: TGTGCCAGCAGCTTTGGCGGTACGAATTACGAGCAGTACTTC; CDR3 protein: CASSFGGTNYEQYF
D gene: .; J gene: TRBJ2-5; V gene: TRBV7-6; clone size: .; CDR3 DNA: TGTGCCAGCAGCTTAGCGATCGCAGGGGGGGGTCGAGAGACCCAGTACTTC; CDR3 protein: CASSLAIAGGGRETQYF
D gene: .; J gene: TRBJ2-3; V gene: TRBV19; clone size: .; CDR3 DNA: TGTGCCAGTAGTATAGTGGGTTCCGATACGCAGTATTTT; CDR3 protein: CASSIVGSDTQYF
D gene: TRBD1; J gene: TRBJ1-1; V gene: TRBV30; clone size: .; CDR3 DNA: TGTGCCTGGAGCCGGGACAGATCCTCTGAAGCTTTCTTT; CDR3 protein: CAWSRDRSSEAFF
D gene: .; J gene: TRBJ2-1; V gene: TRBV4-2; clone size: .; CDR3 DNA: TGTGCCAGCAGCCAAGAAGTGCAGGGGTTACCAGAGTTCTTC; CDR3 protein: CASSQEVQGLPEFF
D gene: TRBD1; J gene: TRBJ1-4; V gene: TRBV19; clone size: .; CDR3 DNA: TGTGCCAGTAGTTCCGGACAGGGTGGTCACGAAAAACTGTTTTTT; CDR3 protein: CASSSGQGGHEKLFF
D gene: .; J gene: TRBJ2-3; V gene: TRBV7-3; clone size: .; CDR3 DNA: TGTGCCAGCAGCTTAAATGGCGGATCTCGAGATACGCAGTATTTT; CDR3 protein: CASSLNGGSRDTQYF
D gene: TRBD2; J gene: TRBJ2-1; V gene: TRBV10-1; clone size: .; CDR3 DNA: TGCGCCAGCAGTGAGAGGGGACTAGCGGGAGGGAGTGATGAGCAGTTCTTC; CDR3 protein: CASSERGLAGGSDEQFF
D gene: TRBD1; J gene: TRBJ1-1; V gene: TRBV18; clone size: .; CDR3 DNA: TGTGCCAGCTCAATCGGGACAGGCGGGAACACTGAAGCTTTCTTT; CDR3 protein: CASSIGTGGNTEAFF
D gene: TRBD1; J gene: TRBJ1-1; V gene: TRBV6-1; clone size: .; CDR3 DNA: TGTGCCAGCAGTTTAGACAGGGGGAACACTGAAGCTTTCTTT; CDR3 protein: CASSLDRGNTEAFF
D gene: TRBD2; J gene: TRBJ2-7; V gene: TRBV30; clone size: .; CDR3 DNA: TGTGCCTGGAGTGTTGTTGAGACTAGCGGGAGTCACGAGCAGTACTTC; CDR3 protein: CAWSVVETSGSHEQYF
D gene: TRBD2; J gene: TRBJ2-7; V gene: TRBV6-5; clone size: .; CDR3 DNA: TGTGCCAGCAGACCTGGACTAGCGGGAGCCTACGAGCAGTACTTC; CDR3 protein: CASRPGLAGAYEQYF
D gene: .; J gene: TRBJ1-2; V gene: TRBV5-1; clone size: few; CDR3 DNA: TGCGCCAGCAGCTTGGCCATGGGGTCACGATATGGCTACACCTTC; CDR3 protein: CASSLAMGSRYGYTF
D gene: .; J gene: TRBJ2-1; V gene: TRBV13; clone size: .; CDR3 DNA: TGTGCCAGCAGCCGAATCGGACAGACCTACAATGAGCAGTTCTTC; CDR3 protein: CASSRIGQTYNEQFF
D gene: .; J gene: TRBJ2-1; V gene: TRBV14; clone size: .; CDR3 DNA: TGTGCCAGCAGCCCTAGGGGAAACAATGAGCAGTTCTTC; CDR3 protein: CASSPRGNNEQFF
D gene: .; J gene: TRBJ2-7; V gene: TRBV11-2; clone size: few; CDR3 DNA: TGTGCCAGCAGCATCCCGTACGGCGGGGATTACGAGCAGTACTTC; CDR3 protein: CASSIPYGGDYEQYF
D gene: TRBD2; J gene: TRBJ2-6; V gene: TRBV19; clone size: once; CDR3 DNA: TGTGCCAGTAGTATATCCACGGGAGCGGGACTAGTGAGCTCTGGGGCCAACGTCCTGACTTTC; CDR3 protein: CASSISTGAGLVSSGANVLTF
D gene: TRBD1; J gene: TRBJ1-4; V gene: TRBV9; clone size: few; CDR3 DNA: TGTGCCAGCAGCCCGGGACAGACAACTAATGAAAAACTGTTTTTT; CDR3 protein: CASSPGQTTNEKLFF
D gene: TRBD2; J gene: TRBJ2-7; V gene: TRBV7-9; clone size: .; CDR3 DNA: TGTGCCAGCAGCTTAGGGACTAGCGGGAGTAGGGACTTC; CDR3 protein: CASSLGTSGSRDF
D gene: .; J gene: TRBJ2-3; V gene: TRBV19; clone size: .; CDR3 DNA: TGTGCCAGTAGTATAGGGACGGGAGCAGGAGATACGCAGTATTTT; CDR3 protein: CASSIGTGAGDTQYF
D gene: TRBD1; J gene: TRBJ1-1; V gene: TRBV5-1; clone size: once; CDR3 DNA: TGCGCCAGCAGCGCCGGACAGGCGAACACTGAAGCTTTCTTT; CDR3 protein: CASSAGQANTEAFF
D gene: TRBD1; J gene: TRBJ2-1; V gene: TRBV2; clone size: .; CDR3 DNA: TGTGCCAGCATGAAGGACAGGGACAATGAGCAGTTCTTC; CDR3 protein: CASMKDRDNEQFF
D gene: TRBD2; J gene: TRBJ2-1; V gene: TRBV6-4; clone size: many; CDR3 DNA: TGTGCCAGCAGTCCCGAGACTAGCGGGAGCGATGAGCAGTTCTTC; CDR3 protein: CASSPETSGSDEQFF
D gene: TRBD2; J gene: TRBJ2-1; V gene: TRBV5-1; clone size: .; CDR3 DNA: TGCGCCAGCAGCTTGTGGGGACTAGCGGGAGTACCCAATGAGCAGTTCTTC; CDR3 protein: CASSLWGLAGVPNEQFF
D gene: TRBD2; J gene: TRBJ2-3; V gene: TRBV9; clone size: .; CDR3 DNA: TGTGCCAGCTCTCTCGGGACTAGCGGGAGGGCAGATACGCAGTATTTT; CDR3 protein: CASSLGTSGRADTQYF
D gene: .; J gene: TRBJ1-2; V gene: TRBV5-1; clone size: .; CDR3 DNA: TGCGCCAGCAGCCTTGGTCCGCGTCAGGGCGATCGCTATGGCTACACCTTC; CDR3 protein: CASSLGPRQGDRYGYTF
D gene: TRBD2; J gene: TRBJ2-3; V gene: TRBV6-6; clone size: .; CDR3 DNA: TGTGCCAGCAGTTACGGGCCTAGCGGGAGGACAGATACGCAGTATTTT; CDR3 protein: CASSYGPSGRTDTQYF
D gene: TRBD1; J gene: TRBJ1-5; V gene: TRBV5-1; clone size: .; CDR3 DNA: TGCGCCAGCAGCTTTGCAGGGGGCGATCAGCCCCAGCATTTT; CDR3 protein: CASSFAGGDQPQHF
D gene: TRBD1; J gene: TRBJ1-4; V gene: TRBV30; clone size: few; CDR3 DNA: TGTGCCTGGAGTGACAGGGGATGGGGTGAAAAACTGTTTTTT; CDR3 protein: CAWSDRGWGEKLFF
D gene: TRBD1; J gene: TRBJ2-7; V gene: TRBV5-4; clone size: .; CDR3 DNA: TGTGCCAGCAGCTTGGGGACCGGGACAGGGTTACCCGAGCAGTACTTC; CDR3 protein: CASSLGTGTGLPEQYF
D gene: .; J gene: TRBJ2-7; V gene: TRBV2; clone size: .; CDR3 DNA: TGTGCCAGCAGTGAGATAACCACCGCAACCGAGCAGTACTTC; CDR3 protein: CASSEITTATEQYF
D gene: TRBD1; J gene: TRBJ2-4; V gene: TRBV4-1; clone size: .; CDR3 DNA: TGCGCCAGCAGCCAAGGACCCGGGACAGGGGCCAAAAACATTCAGTACTTC; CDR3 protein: CASSQGPGTGAKNIQYF
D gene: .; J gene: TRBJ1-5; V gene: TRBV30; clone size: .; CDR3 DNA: TGTGCCTGGAGTGTACGAGGCAATCAGCCCCAGCATTTT; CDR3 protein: CAWSVRGNQPQHF
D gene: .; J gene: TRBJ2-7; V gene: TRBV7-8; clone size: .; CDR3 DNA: TGTGCCAGCAGCGCAGACTCCCGCGGTTCCTACGAGCAGTACTTC; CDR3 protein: CASSADSRGSYEQYF